This is a list of T cell receptor beta chains from one sample in a study of human T cells and chemical hapten exposure. TCRdb independently ran MiXCR on the RACE reads; one entry per CDR3 protein. The table records tens of thousands of distinct CDR3 sequences, approximately 9.5% of them present only once. The sequenced sample was whole blood, obtained in connection with sensitization to the hapten diphenylcyclopropenone (DPC). The origin of the receptors is a woman aged 25 to 45 with alopecia areata. Some clones in this sample may be carry-over from other donors' samples. Each CDR3 is given with its conserved first and last residue. The order of the fields is D gene, J gene, clone size, V gene, CDR3 DNA, CDR3 protein. A D gene is named only where the DNA matches it firmly. Clone size appears in some rows only: once, few, many, or a class for an expanded clone.

d_gene: .; j_gene: TRBJ1-2; abundance: .; v_gene: TRBV6-1; CDR3nt: TGTGCCAGCAGGACGGGACGGAGCTATGGCGACACCTTC; CDR3aa: CASRTGRSYGDTF
d_gene: .; j_gene: TRBJ2-7; abundance: few; v_gene: TRBV7-2; CDR3nt: TGTGCCAGCAGCTTCGGGGGCTCCCACGGCGAGCAGTACTTC; CDR3aa: CASSFGGSHGEQYF
d_gene: .; j_gene: TRBJ2-3; abundance: many; v_gene: TRBV5-5; CDR3nt: TGTGCCAGCAGCTTGGGGGAGGCCGCTAGCACAGATACGCAGTATTTT; CDR3aa: CASSLGEAASTDTQYF
d_gene: .; j_gene: TRBJ2-3; abundance: few; v_gene: TRBV27; CDR3nt: TGTGCCAGCAGTTTACGTGGTTTGGATACGCAGTATTTT; CDR3aa: CASSLRGLDTQYF
d_gene: .; j_gene: TRBJ2-3; abundance: .; v_gene: TRBV27; CDR3nt: TGTGCCAGCAGTTTCTTTAGTCGAGATACGCAGTATTTT; CDR3aa: CASSFFSRDTQYF
d_gene: .; j_gene: TRBJ1-1; abundance: many; v_gene: TRBV7-2; CDR3nt: TGTGCCAGCAGCTCCCGTCAGGAGGTCAGGGGTTCGGAAGCTTTCTTT; CDR3aa: CASSSRQEVRGSEAFF
d_gene: .; j_gene: TRBJ1-2; abundance: many; v_gene: TRBV12-3/TRBV12-4; CDR3nt: TGTGCCAGCAGTTTAGCGCTATATGGCTACACCTTC; CDR3aa: CASSLALYGYTF
d_gene: .; j_gene: TRBJ1-2; abundance: few; v_gene: TRBV30; CDR3nt: TGTGCCTGGAATAGGGGCAACTATGGCTACACCTTC; CDR3aa: CAWNRGNYGYTF
d_gene: .; j_gene: TRBJ2-3; abundance: few; v_gene: TRBV5-1; CDR3nt: TGCGCCAGCAGCTCCTGGACTACACGGACCACAGATACGCAGTATTTT; CDR3aa: CASSSWTTRTTDTQYF
d_gene: TRBD1; j_gene: TRBJ2-7; abundance: .; v_gene: TRBV28; CDR3nt: TGTGCCAGCAGTCCCCCGGGACAGCGCTCCTCCTACGAGCAGTACTTC; CDR3aa: CASSPPGQRSSYEQYF
d_gene: TRBD1; j_gene: TRBJ2-7; abundance: .; v_gene: TRBV18; CDR3nt: TGTGCCAGCTCACCCCGACAGGGGGGCGAGCAGTACTTC; CDR3aa: CASSPRQGGEQYF
d_gene: .; j_gene: TRBJ1-6; abundance: .; v_gene: TRBV7-2; CDR3nt: TGTGCCAGCAGCTTCTCTGTAAATAATTCACCCCTCCACTTT; CDR3aa: CASSFSVNNSPLHF
d_gene: .; j_gene: TRBJ2-7; abundance: few; v_gene: TRBV3-1; CDR3nt: TGTGCCAGCAGCCAAGGGGAACTCAGGCAGTACTTC; CDR3aa: CASSQGELRQYF
d_gene: .; j_gene: TRBJ2-7; abundance: .; v_gene: TRBV4-1; CDR3nt: TGCGCCAGCAGCCGAGGGGGGCAGGGATCCTACGAGCAGTACTTC; CDR3aa: CASSRGGQGSYEQYF
d_gene: .; j_gene: TRBJ2-1; abundance: few; v_gene: TRBV24-1; CDR3nt: TGTGCCACCAGTGATTTTACAGGGCAGCAGTTCTTC; CDR3aa: CATSDFTGQQFF
d_gene: .; j_gene: TRBJ2-7; abundance: few; v_gene: TRBV20-1; CDR3nt: TGCAGTGCTCGGCCCGACGGGCGGGACTACGAGCAGTACTTC; CDR3aa: CSARPDGRDYEQYF
d_gene: .; j_gene: TRBJ1-6; abundance: many; v_gene: TRBV7-9; CDR3nt: TGTGCCAGCAGCCCGTCACAGGGAGGGAATTCACCCCTCCACTTT; CDR3aa: CASSPSQGGNSPLHF
d_gene: TRBD1; j_gene: TRBJ1-6; abundance: few; v_gene: TRBV27; CDR3nt: TGTGCCAGCAGTTTGACAGGGGTAACCTATAATTCACCCCTCCACTTT; CDR3aa: CASSLTGVTYNSPLHF
d_gene: TRBD1; j_gene: TRBJ1-1; abundance: .; v_gene: TRBV7-2; CDR3nt: TGTGCCAGCAGCTCAAGGGGGCGTGCTGAAGCTTTCTTT; CDR3aa: CASSSRGRAEAFF
d_gene: .; j_gene: TRBJ1-6; abundance: .; v_gene: TRBV5-1; CDR3nt: TGCGCCAGCAGCTTGGGCAGAACGTATAATTCACCCCTCCACTTT; CDR3aa: CASSLGRTYNSPLHF
d_gene: TRBD1; j_gene: TRBJ2-2; abundance: many; v_gene: TRBV23-1; CDR3nt: TGCGCCAGCAGCCAGGGGGCAGGACCGAACACCGGGGAGCTGTTTTTT; CDR3aa: CASSQGAGPNTGELFF
d_gene: TRBD2; j_gene: TRBJ2-7; abundance: few; v_gene: TRBV20-1; CDR3nt: TGCAGTGCCAGGGACTATCTTGGGGAGCAGTACTTC; CDR3aa: CSARDYLGEQYF
d_gene: TRBD1; j_gene: TRBJ1-1; abundance: many; v_gene: TRBV28; CDR3nt: TGTGCCAGCAGTCAGGGGGGGAACACTGAAGCTTTCTTT; CDR3aa: CASSQGGNTEAFF
d_gene: .; j_gene: TRBJ2-5; abundance: many; v_gene: TRBV28; CDR3nt: TGTGCCAGCGGATTAACTCCGACCCAGTACTTC; CDR3aa: CASGLTPTQYF
d_gene: .; j_gene: TRBJ2-7; abundance: few; v_gene: TRBV6-1; CDR3nt: TGTGCCAGCAGTGGGGAAGACAGCCTCTCCTACGAGCAGTACTTC; CDR3aa: CASSGEDSLSYEQYF
d_gene: .; j_gene: TRBJ1-4; abundance: .; v_gene: TRBV4-1; CDR3nt: TGCGCCAGCAGCCGGGGGAAACTGTTTTTT; CDR3aa: CASSRGKLFF
d_gene: TRBD1; j_gene: TRBJ1-1; abundance: .; v_gene: TRBV20-1; CDR3nt: TGCAGTGCGCGGGACAGGGGTACTGAAGCTTTCTTT; CDR3aa: CSARDRGTEAFF
d_gene: .; j_gene: TRBJ2-3; abundance: few; v_gene: TRBV12-3/TRBV12-4; CDR3nt: TGTGCCAGCAGTACGCACAGGGGCACAGATACGCAGTATTTT; CDR3aa: CASSTHRGTDTQYF
d_gene: TRBD2; j_gene: TRBJ2-1; abundance: .; v_gene: TRBV4-2; CDR3nt: TGTGCCAGCAGCCAACTCCTGCCTAGCGGGGGGGGCATAATTGAGCAGTTCTTC; CDR3aa: CASSQLLPSGGGIIEQFF
d_gene: TRBD2; j_gene: TRBJ2-1; abundance: many; v_gene: TRBV12-3/TRBV12-4; CDR3nt: TGTGCCAGCAGTTTAGCTAGCGGGGGGTTAAATGAGCAGTTCTTC; CDR3aa: CASSLASGGLNEQFF
d_gene: TRBD2; j_gene: TRBJ2-1; abundance: .; v_gene: TRBV9; CDR3nt: TGTGCCAGCAGCCCCCGTCGGACTAGCGGGGCTTCGGGGAATGAGCAGTTCTTC; CDR3aa: CASSPRRTSGASGNEQFF
d_gene: .; j_gene: TRBJ1-1; abundance: .; v_gene: TRBV24-1; CDR3nt: TGTGCCACCAGTGATGGGGTGGGAGCTTTCTTT; CDR3aa: CATSDGVGAFF
d_gene: .; j_gene: TRBJ2-5; abundance: few; v_gene: TRBV18; CDR3nt: TGTGCCAGCTCAGCGGGACTTCAAGAGACCCAGTACTTC; CDR3aa: CASSAGLQETQYF
d_gene: .; j_gene: TRBJ2-3; abundance: few; v_gene: TRBV5-1; CDR3nt: TGCGCCAGCAGCTTGTATTCAGGGGCAGATACGCAGTATTTT; CDR3aa: CASSLYSGADTQYF
d_gene: .; j_gene: TRBJ1-5; abundance: .; v_gene: TRBV28; CDR3nt: TGTGCCAGCAGGGGGGGGGGGTCCGGACAGCCCCAGCATTTT; CDR3aa: CASRGGGSGQPQHF
d_gene: .; j_gene: TRBJ1-1; abundance: .; v_gene: TRBV12-3/TRBV12-4; CDR3nt: TGTGCCAGCAGTTCCTCTGGTTACAACACTGAAGCTTTCTTT; CDR3aa: CASSSSGYNTEAFF
d_gene: .; j_gene: TRBJ1-1; abundance: many; v_gene: TRBV6-5; CDR3nt: TGTGCCAGCAGTTACCCGGGTGGGGCAAGGGGTGAAGCTTTCTTT; CDR3aa: CASSYPGGARGEAFF
d_gene: .; j_gene: TRBJ1-6; abundance: many; v_gene: TRBV20-1; CDR3nt: TGCAGTGCTAGGAGGGGGGCAAGCTCCTATAATTCACCCCTCCACTTT; CDR3aa: CSARRGASSYNSPLHF
d_gene: .; j_gene: TRBJ1-1; abundance: .; v_gene: TRBV20-1; CDR3nt: TGCAGTGCTAGAGACTCCAAAGGGCACACTGAAGCTTTCTTT; CDR3aa: CSARDSKGHTEAFF
d_gene: TRBD2; j_gene: TRBJ2-5; abundance: many; v_gene: TRBV24-1; CDR3nt: TGTGCCACCAGTGATCCCGGACTAGCGGGGTACCAAGAGACCCAGTACTTC; CDR3aa: CATSDPGLAGYQETQYF